This TCR beta chain was obtained from a study of OX40 agonist ivuxolimab in advanced cancers. This table comes from immunoSEQ multiplex PCR, and its TCRdb copy is limited to in-frame clones, with some not included. Of about 90,000 clones listed, roughly 89% are singletons. Looked up from germline, CDR1 is SGHTA and CDR2 is FQGNSA. This CDR3 is built from 15 residues. V was clipped by 1 base and J by 7 bases, with 14 bases between them. The chain carries TRBV7-2 and TRBJ1-5; D gene uncertain. The sequence was obtained from an adult with an advanced solid tumor such as melanoma, head and neck, liver or kidney cancer. The input for sequencing was CD4+ or CD8+ T cells sorted from blood, taken in a trial of the OX40 agonist ivuxolimab. CDR3 amino acids: CASSLEGHPGQPQHF. The DNA for the CDR3 is TGTGCCAGCAGCTTAGAGGGCCATCCGGGGCAGCCCCAGCATTTT.